This record looks at one T cell receptor (beta chain) sequence and its context. Its target is unknown. An end of the junction differs from the germline gene, which may be a read error. These data belong to a study of glioma-infiltrating T cells. Study conclusions and caveats: Tissue and blood shared very few CDR3 sequences. Non-neoplastic patients had below-expected tissue-blood divergence, while all gliomas exceeded expectation.

There are 17 residues in the CDR3. Germline assignment: CDR1 SGHTA and CDR2 FQGNSA. TCR alpha and beta CDR3 regions were amplified from RNA using iRepertoire nested multiplex PCR. One-step reverse transcription and amplification started from roughly 100-400 ng of tissue mRNA or PBMC total RNA. TCRdb re-derived calls from the multiplex PCR reads in MiXCR, one entry per CDR3 protein. Of some 150,000 distinct CDR3 sequences listed, around 42% are singletons. The clonotype originates from a human donor with low-grade glioma or glioblastoma, undergoing nonglioma brain surgery, or in good health (not recorded which). The chain has TRBV7-2 and TRBJ2-5; 7 bases map to TRBD2. Material: glioma tissue, nonneoplastic brain tissue, or PBMCs (not recorded which). The CDR3 loop is CASSLVGLVGLQETQCF. For the CDR3, the DNA is TGTGCCAGCAGCTTAGTAGGACTAGTGGGCCTTCAAGAGACCCAGTGCTTC.